Sequencing of this TCR beta chain was carried out in a study of T cell changes during pregnancy in multiple sclerosis. V trimming: 6 bases; J trimming: 3 bases; junction bases outside the gene matches: 3. This CDR3 is built from 13 residues. Germline V gene data show CDR1 as MNHNY and CDR2 as SVGAGI (reference sequence). Data came from immunoSEQ multiplex PCR; TCRdb stores just in-frame clones and leaves some out. The table includes 40,000 or so clones, about 87% detected once. The rearrangement links TRBV6-6 to TRBJ2-3; 7 bases are a match to TRBD1. Sequencing used CD4+ T cells from peripheral blood mononuclear cells, obtained before pregnancy. The sequence derives from a female donor with multiple sclerosis, enrolled in a pregnancy study. The CDR3 loop is CASSIQGTDTQYF. The CDR3, as DNA: TGTGCCAGCAGCATACAGGGGACAGATACGCAGTATTTT.